Following are 21 T cell receptor beta chains from one sample sequenced in a study of T cell responses to AZD1222 COVID-19 vaccine. Profiled with immunoSEQ multiplex PCR; TCRdb holds only in-frame clones, not every one. The data show tens of thousands of clones, with 92% seen just once and roughly 5.1% held by the top ten. The specimen was peripheral blood, collected 28 days after the second AZD1222 dose. The source is an adult who received the AZD1222 COVID-19 vaccine.

This clone appeared a single time. This chain links TRBV19 with TRBJ1-2; D not resolved. The germline gives CDR1 LNHDA, CDR2 SQIVND (reference sequence). The CDR3 sequence is 12 residues long. V gave up 6 bases and J gave up 2 bases, with 7 bases separating them. As DNA, the CDR3 is TGTGCCAGTAGCCACACGAACTATGGCTACACCTTC. Amino acid sequence: CASSHTNYGYTF.

This chain connects TRBV5-1 to TRBJ2-2; D remains unclear. Germline V gene sequence: CDR1 SGHRS, CDR2 YFSETQ. Between the trimmed V and J ends, which lost 0 bases and 4 bases, there was a span of 4 bases. The CDR3 is 13 residues long. CDR3 in amino acids: CASSLGGTGELFF. The CDR3 DNA is TGCGCCAGCAGCTTGGGTGGCACCGGGGAGCTGTTTTTT.

This sequence joins TRBV5-8 and TRBJ2-7; D gene ambiguous. Trimming took 0 bases from V and 4 from J, leaving 5 bases between them. This CDR3 spans 12 amino acids. Germline values: CDR1 SGHTS, CDR2 YDEGEE. The CDR3 DNA reads as TGTGCCAGCAGCTTGGAGTCTTACGAGCAGTACTTC. This sequence encodes CASSLESYEQYF.

The chain uses TRBV19 and TRBJ1-5; 8 bases are shared with TRBD1. V trimming: 9 bases; J trimming: 6 bases; junction bases outside the gene matches: 7. Germline values: CDR1 LNHDA, CDR2 SQIVND (reference sequence). The CDR3 spans 13 residues. The CDR3 region has the DNA TGTGCCAGCACCATAGGGACAGGTCAGCCCCAGCATTTT. This encodes CASTIGTGQPQHF.

The chain joins TRBV6-5 to TRBJ2-1; TRBD2 is a possible D gene (6 bases). Germline assignment: CDR1 MNHEY and CDR2 SVGAGI. V lost 0 bases and J 4 bases, leaving 10 bases between the germline ends. The CDR3 has 15 residues. CDR3 sequence reads: CASSYSGLEYNEQFF. The DNA for the CDR3 is TGTGCCAGCAGTTACTCGGGACTCGAATACAATGAGCAGTTCTTC.

The rearrangement links TRBV19 to TRBJ1-1, with D uncertain. The germline CDR1 and CDR2 sequences are LNHDA and SQIVND (reference sequence). The CDR3 has 13 amino acids. V was shortened by 6 bases and J by 9 bases, with 17 bases between the two germline ends. In DNA, the CDR3 is TGTGCCAGTAGACGGGAGACCCAATTCCAAGCTTTCTTT. It specifies CASRRETQFQAFF. Filled out from reference TRBV19 and TRBJ1-1, the complete variable domain reads DGGITQSPKYLFRKEGQNVTLSCEQNLNHDAMYWYRQDPGQGLRLIYYSQIVNDFQKGDIAEGYSVSREKKESFPLTVTSAQKNPTAFYLCASRRETQFQAFFGQGTRLTVV.

This sequence joins TRBV6-2 or TRBV6-3 and TRBJ1-6, with D possibly being TRBD1 (5 bases). Trimming stripped 5 bases from V and 5 bases from J, with 13 bases between. This CDR3 has 15 amino acids. The germline V gene encodes CDR1 MNHEY and CDR2 SVGEGT. The CDR3 is CASSRGVEDNSPLHF. The CDR3 DNA is TGTGCCAGCAGTCGAGGGGTAGAGGATAATTCACCCCTCCACTTT.

The chain has TRBV4-2 and TRBJ2-3; no definite D call. The V and J ends lost 4 bases and 3 bases respectively, with 2 bases between them. This CDR3 has 11 residues. The germline V gene encodes CDR1 LGHNA and CDR2 YNFKEQ. The CDR3 nucleotides are TGTGCCAGCAGCCTAACAGATACGCAGTATTTT. It codes for CASSLTDTQYF.

The gene calls are TRBV2 and TRBJ2-3; the match to TRBD1 covers 7 bases. Germline CDR1 reads SNHLY; CDR2 reads FYNNEI. The V segment lost 6 bases and the J segment 0 bases; nucleotides outside the gene matches: 15. CDR3 length equals 18 residues. In DNA form, the CDR3 reads TGTGCCAGCAGCAAAAGGGGACAGACATTTCTGAGCACAGATACGCAGTATTTT. Its translation: CASSKRGQTFLSTDTQYF.

V usage is TRBV5-1 and J usage is TRBJ1-2; the D gene is possibly TRBD1 (5 bases). CDR3 length equals 14 residues. The germline V and J ends were trimmed by 4 bases and 8 bases, with 18 bases remaining between them. Germline-derived CDR1 and CDR2 are SGHRS and YFSETQ. The CDR3 spells CASSGGTERGGYTF. The CDR3 region has the DNA TGCGCCAGCAGCGGCGGCACCGAGAGGGGAGGCTACACCTTC.

This clone has only one observation. Its ends do not fully match the called genes, so a read error is possible. The chain is built from TRBV28 and TRBJ2-3; D is undetermined. The CDR3 consists of 12 residues. Germline assignment: CDR1 MDHEN and CDR2 SYDVKM. The CDR3 protein is CAGRGLGDTQYF. The CDR3 DNA follows: TGTGCCGGCAGAGGATTGGGAGATACGCAGTATTTT.

This sequence joins TRBV6-2 or TRBV6-3 and TRBJ1-6; the match to TRBD1 covers 10 bases. The CDR3 sequence is 15 residues long. V gave up 5 bases and J gave up 10 bases; unmatched junction bases: 8. Germline CDR1 and CDR2: MNHEY and SVGEGT. CDR3 protein: CASSRPGQGSSPLHF. CDR3 nucleotide sequence: TGTGCCAGCAGTCGGCCGGGACAGGGGAGCTCACCCCTCCACTTT.

This sequence joins TRBV6-6 and TRBJ2-2; D is unresolved. Trimming took 5 bases from V and 6 from J, leaving 10 bases between them. The CDR3 spans 13 residues. Germline V gene lookup returns CDR1 MNHNY and CDR2 SVGAGI (reference sequence). The CDR3 coding sequence is TGTGCCAGCAGTCCCGCTTGGTCCGGGGAGCTGTTTTTT. Amino acid sequence: CASSPAWSGELFF.

This rearrangement joins TRBV5-4 to TRBJ2-3, with D possibly matching TRBD1 (5 bases). Germline CDR1 is SGHNT and CDR2 is YYREEE (reference sequence). The CDR3 is 14 amino acids. With 7 bases removed from V and 2 bases from J, the gap between germline ends came to 14 bases. In nucleotides, the CDR3 is TGTGCCAGCGGTCAGACAGTGGACACAGATACGCAGTATTTT. Encoded protein: CASGQTVDTDTQYF.

The chain combines TRBV30 with TRBJ2-7; D remains unclear. The length of the CDR3 is 10 residues. V lost 5 bases and J lost 2, with 4 bases in between. The germline gives CDR1 GTSNPN, CDR2 SVGIG (reference sequence). The CDR3 DNA reads TGTGCCTGGGGTACCTACGAGCAGTACTTC. It encodes CAWGTYEQYF.

CDR3 region: CASREGQRNTEAFF. The CDR3 DNA sequence: TGTGCCAGCAGAGAGGGACAGAGGAACACTGAAGCTTTCTTT. The rearrangement links TRBV28 to TRBJ1-1; 7 nucleotides match TRBD1. The CDR3 runs 14 residues. Per the germline V gene, CDR1 is MDHEN and CDR2 is SYDVKM. J was trimmed by 1 base and V by 6 bases; bases with no gene match: 5.

The chain links TRBV7-2 to TRBJ1-3; tentatively, D is TRBD1 (5 bases). V shed 0 bases and J shed 2 bases, with 8 bases lying between them. The CDR3 runs to 15 residues. CDR1 SGHTA and CDR2 FQGNSA come from the germline V gene. The DNA for the CDR3 is TGTGCCAGCAGCTTAGCGTCAGGGCCTGGAAACACCATATATTTT. Its translation: CASSLASGPGNTIYF.

V gene TRBV7-3 combines with J gene TRBJ2-1; 12 bases are a match to TRBD2. Germline CDR1 reads SGHTA; CDR2 reads FQGTGA. The CDR3 spans 15 residues. J gave up 8 bases and V 5 bases, and 7 bases lay outside the gene matches. In DNA, the CDR3 is TGTGCCAGCAGCCTCCTAGCGGGAGGGGTCGATGAGCAGTTCTTC. This encodes CASSLLAGGVDEQFF.

The chain is built from TRBV6-2 or TRBV6-3 and TRBJ2-5; 9 positions agree with TRBD1. Losses at the gene ends were 5 bases for V and 4 bases for J; bases not matched to a gene: 14. Germline values: CDR1 MNHEY, CDR2 SVGEGT. This CDR3 has 17 amino acids. CDR3 residues: CASSTLQGAAFGETQYF. The CDR3 nucleotides read TGTGCCAGCAGTACCTTACAGGGGGCGGCTTTCGGAGAGACCCAGTACTTC.

The CDR3 DNA reads TGCGCCAGCAGCCCGGGACAGGGCAATCAGCCCCAGCATTTT. Protein sequence: CASSPGQGNQPQHF. This sequence joins TRBV5-1 and TRBJ1-5; 8 positions agree with TRBD1. The J segment lost 2 bases and the V segment lost 4 bases, leaving 2 bases of the junction unmatched. The CDR3 is made up of 14 amino acids. Germline loops: CDR1 SGHRS, CDR2 YFSETQ.

The V gene is TRBV30, the J gene TRBJ1-1; D not certain. This CDR3 has 14 amino acids. V shed 0 bases and J shed 4 bases, with 12 bases lying between them. CDR1 and CDR2 (germline): GTSNPN, SVGIG (reference sequence). The CDR3 sequence: CAWSVIWMLTEAFF. The CDR3 nucleotides read TGTGCCTGGAGTGTAATCTGGATGCTCACTGAAGCTTTCTTT.